Each of the 26 T cell receptor beta chains below was sequenced from the same sample in a study of shared clonotypes between healthy human individuals. Here immunoSEQ multiplex PCR was the method, and the copy in TCRdb shows in-frame clones only, minus some. The sample shows approximately 980,000 clones, 60% to 85% of them seen only once. The sequenced material came from memory CD4+ T cells sorted from blood. Regarding subset: CD45RA-negative fraction. The receptors come from a man aged 18 to 29 in good health.

In its sample, this clone was seen a few times. Other DNA sequences within the sample encode an identical CDR3. The V call is TRBV30, the J call TRBJ1-1, with D tentatively TRBD1 (5 bases). V shed 2 bases and J shed 1 base, with 8 bases lying between them. The V gene's germline CDR1 is GTSNPN and CDR2 SVGIG (reference sequence). The CDR3 has 13 residues. CDR3 sequence reads: CAWSRGPNTEAFF. The CDR3, as DNA: TGTGCCTGGAGTCGGGGCCCGAACACTGAAGCTTTCTTT.

The rearrangement joins TRBV28 to TRBJ1-3; no clear D gene. The V and J ends lost 8 bases and 1 base respectively, with 15 bases between them. This CDR3 is 15 amino acids long. CDR1 is MDHEN, CDR2 SYDVKM, per germline. The CDR3 sequence is CASLARLRSGNTIYF. DNA of the CDR3: TGTGCCAGCCTAGCCCGCCTGAGATCTGGAAACACCATATATTTT.

The CDR3 protein is CASSVRDGSFYEQYF. In nucleotides, the CDR3 is TGTGCCAGCAGCGTCCGGGACGGAAGCTTCTACGAGCAGTACTTC. The chain couples TRBV9 to TRBJ2-7; D is perhaps TRBD1 or TRBD2 (5 bases each). The germline CDR1 and CDR2 sequences are SGDLS and YYNGEE. This CDR3 is 15 amino acids long. Trimming stripped 2 bases from V and 3 bases from J, with 15 bases between. The complete variable domain, with remaining parts taken from reference TRBV9 and TRBJ2-7, reads DSGVTQTPKHLITATGQRVTLRCSPRSGDLSVYWYQQSLDQGLQFLIQYYNGEERAKGNILERFSAQQFPDLHSELNLSSLELGDSALYFCASSVRDGSFYEQYFGPGTRLTVT.

V usage is TRBV19 and J usage is TRBJ2-2; a possible D gene is TRBD1 (5 bases). Germline lookup yields CDR1 LNHDA and CDR2 SQIVND (reference sequence). V was trimmed by 3 bases and J by 7 bases, leaving 12 bases between them. CDR3 length: 14 residues. The CDR3 sequence: CASSIFQGSGELFF. The CDR3 DNA reads TGTGCCAGTAGTATTTTTCAGGGTAGCGGGGAGCTGTTTTTT.

The V call is TRBV29-1, the J call TRBJ2-1; D perhaps matches TRBD1 (7 bases). CDR1 SQVTM and CDR2 ANQGSEA come from the germline V gene. Deletions cut 4 bases from V and 8 bases from J, with 15 bases between. The CDR3 covers 13 residues. CDR3 loop: CSVGRGRTDEQFF. The CDR3 nucleotides read TGCAGCGTTGGGAGGGGGCGGACGGATGAGCAGTTCTTC.

CDR3 sequence (DNA): TGTGCCAGTAGACGGTGGAATGGGCTCCTCGACAGATCCTCACCCCTCCACTTT. This sequence encodes CASRRWNGLLDRSSPLHF. The chain carries TRBV19 and TRBJ1-6, with D perhaps matching TRBD1 (5 bases). V lost 6 bases, J lost 10 bases, and 28 bases lay in between. CDR1 is LNHDA, CDR2 SQIVND, per germline (reference sequence). The CDR3 covers 18 residues.

The chain joins TRBV11-2 to TRBJ2-7; TRBD2 matches 8 bases. V lost 5 bases and J lost 5; bases outside the gene matches: 11. Germline V gene sequence: CDR1 SGHAT, CDR2 FQNNGV. This CDR3 has 15 amino acids. CDR3 in DNA: TGTGCCAGCAGCCCTAGCGGGTCGGTGGGGGACGAGCAGTACTTC. It specifies CASSPSGSVGDEQYF. Using reference TRBV11-2 and TRBJ2-7 for the parts outside the CDR3, the full variable domain is EAGVAQSPRYKIIEKRQSVAFWCNPISGHATLYWYQQILGQGPKLLIQFQNNGVVDDSQLPKDRFSAERLKGVDSTLKIQPAKLEDSAVYLCASSPSGSVGDEQYFGPGTRLTVT.

The V call is TRBV10-1, the J call TRBJ1-4; D uncertain. The V end lost 4 bases, the J end lost 0 bases, and 3 bases lay between the germline ends. The CDR3 is 13 amino acids. CDR1 is WNHNN and CDR2 is SYGVQD in the germline V gene (reference sequence). CDR3 coding DNA: TGCGCCAGCAGTGGGTCAACTAATGAAAAACTGTTTTTT. Translating it yields CASSGSTNEKLFF.

This clone was counted between two and nine times. This chain joins TRBV5-1 and TRBJ2-2; D perhaps matches TRBD2 (6 bases). Germline V lookup: CDR1 SGHRS, CDR2 YFSETQ. The CDR3 runs 14 residues. V was pared by 3 bases and J by 4 bases, with 10 bases between. For the CDR3, the DNA is TGCGCCAGCAGCTCGGAGGGTAGCACCGGGGAGCTGTTTTTT. Its protein product is CASSSEGSTGELFF.

The V gene is TRBV28, the J gene TRBJ1-2; D is perhaps TRBD1 (6 bases). Germline values: CDR1 MDHEN, CDR2 SYDVKM. The V end lost 1 base, the J end lost 8 bases, and 20 bases lay between the germline ends. The length of the CDR3 is 16 residues. CDR3: CASSLLGSLGGQGYTF. For the CDR3, the DNA is TGTGCCAGCAGTTTATTAGGATCGTTGGGGGGCCAAGGCTACACCTTC.

J is TRBJ2-2 and V is TRBV7-2; D not resolved. Germline values: CDR1 SGHTA, CDR2 FQGNSA. The CDR3 runs to 15 residues. V dropped 4 bases and J dropped 0 bases, with 9 bases sitting between them. The CDR3 protein is CASSSRVANTGELFF. The CDR3 coding sequence is TGTGCCAGCAGCTCACGGGTGGCGAACACCGGGGAGCTGTTTTTT.

J is TRBJ2-1 and V is TRBV5-5; 11 positions match TRBD1. Germline V lookup: CDR1 SGHKS, CDR2 YYEKEE (reference sequence). J lost 11 bases, V lost 2 bases, and 12 bases had no gene match. This CDR3 contains 16 residues. CDR3 loop: CASSLVGTGGEEKQFF. For the CDR3, the DNA is TGTGCCAGCAGCTTAGTAGGGACAGGGGGAGAAGAGAAGCAGTTCTTC.

The V and J genes are TRBV6-1 and TRBJ2-1; TRBD2 aligns across 10 bases. The junction had 2 bases not matched to a gene; V was cut back by 1 base and J by 2 bases. The CDR3 has 16 amino acids. CDR1 and CDR2 (germline): MNHNS, SASEGT. The CDR3 reads CASSEGSGGAYNEQFF. The CDR3 nucleotides are TGTGCCAGCAGTGAAGGAAGCGGGGGGGCCTACAATGAGCAGTTCTTC.

The CDR3 nucleotides are TGTGCCAGCAGTTCGACAGGGAAACCCTACAATGAGCAGTTCTTC. This sequence encodes CASSSTGKPYNEQFF. The rearrangement uses TRBV6-5 and TRBJ2-1; 7 nucleotides match TRBD1. This CDR3 is 15 amino acids long. From germline, CDR1 is MNHEY and CDR2 SVGAGI. V dropped 4 bases and J dropped 2; count of bases not matched to a gene: 5.

The chain combines TRBV4-2 with TRBJ2-1; TRBD2 matches 8 bases. This CDR3 is 14 amino acids long. Germline loops: CDR1 LGHNA, CDR2 YNFKEQ. The ends lost 1 base at V and 9 bases at J; junction bases unmatched: 5. The CDR3 nucleotides read TGTGCCAGCAGCCAAGGACTAGCGAACTCTGAGCAGTTCTTC. This codes for CASSQGLANSEQFF.

This clone was detected a few times. One junction end does not reproduce the germline sequence, and a read error may be involved. Other DNA sequences in this sample translate to the same CDR3. The genes are TRBV4-3 and TRBJ2-7; 7 nucleotides agree with TRBD1. Germline CDR1 LGHNA, CDR2 YSLEER. CDR3 length equals 15 residues. CDR3 in amino acids: CASSQDRAGFYEQYF. CDR3 DNA sequence: TGCGCCAGCAGTCAAGACAGGGCGGGTTTCTACGAGCAGTACTTC.

The rearrangement links TRBV12-5 to TRBJ1-1; no firm D call. The CDR3 consists of 13 residues. V gave up 1 base and J gave up 6 bases, with 9 bases separating them. Per germline, CDR1 LGHNT and CDR2 FRNRAP. CDR3 protein: CASGLGLLSEAFF. For the CDR3, the DNA is TGTGCTAGTGGTTTGGGCCTTTTGTCTGAAGCTTTCTTT. Supplemented by reference TRBV12-5 and TRBJ1-1, the full variable domain reads DARVTQTPRHKVTEMGQEVTMRCQPILGHNTVFWYRQTMMQGLELLAYFRNRAPLDDSGMPKDRFSAEMPDATLATLKIQPSEPRDSAVYFCASGLGLLSEAFFGQGTRLTVV.

This sequence joins TRBV2 and TRBJ2-7, with TRBD2 as a possible D gene (5 bases). There are 13 residues in the CDR3. The V gene's germline CDR1 is SNHLY and CDR2 FYNNEI. V dropped 10 bases and J dropped 0 bases, with 13 bases sitting between them. In DNA, the CDR3 is TGTGCCACGGCTGGCGGGCCCTCCTACGAGCAGTACTTC. Encoded protein: CATAGGPSYEQYF.

The V gene is TRBV28, the J gene TRBJ1-6, with 9 bases identical to TRBD1. The CDR3 loop spans 15 amino acids. Germline lookup yields CDR1 MDHEN and CDR2 SYDVKM. The junction had 8 bases not matched to a gene; V was cut back by 3 bases and J by 11 bases. The CDR3 is CASSLPGQGAPPLHF. The CDR3 region has the DNA TGTGCCAGCAGTTTGCCGGGACAGGGTGCTCCACCCCTCCACTTT.

The V gene is TRBV27, the J gene TRBJ2-2, with TRBD2 matching 11 bases. The CDR3 contains 18 residues. The trim removed 6 bases at V and 1 base at J, leaving 10 bases unmatched. Germline V lookup: CDR1 MNHEY, CDR2 SMNVEV (reference sequence). This chain's CDR3 is CASSGTSGVPLNTGELFF. DNA of the CDR3: TGTGCCAGCAGCGGGACTAGCGGAGTACCCTTGAACACCGGGGAGCTGTTTTTT.

The chain joins TRBV29-1 to TRBJ1-1; 7 bases line up with TRBD1. The CDR3 runs to 15 residues. The V gene end was trimmed by 2 bases and the J gene end by 1 base; junction bases not matched to a gene: 7. Germline CDR1 reads SQVTM; CDR2 reads ANQGSEA. This CDR3 reads CSVEYGEGANTEAFF. The CDR3 DNA reads as TGCAGCGTTGAATATGGAGAGGGGGCGAACACTGAAGCTTTCTTT.

V usage is TRBV5-1 and J usage is TRBJ2-3; 8 bases align to TRBD2. Losses at the gene ends were 1 base for V and 9 bases for J; bases not matched to a gene: 7. Germline V gene data show CDR1 as SGHRS and CDR2 as YFSETQ. The CDR3 is made up of 14 amino acids. This CDR3 reads CASSLTSGTRTQYF. The CDR3, as DNA: TGCGCCAGCAGCTTGACTAGCGGAACGAGGACGCAGTATTTT. Drawing the rest from reference TRBV5-1 and TRBJ2-3, the complete variable domain is KAGVTQTPRYLIKTRGQQVTLSCSPISGHRSVSWYQQTPGQGLQFLFEYFSETQRNKGNFPGRFSGRQFSNSRSEMNVSTLELGDSALYLCASSLTSGTRTQYFGPGTRLTVL.

This clone was counted a single time. The chain links TRBV4-3 to TRBJ2-3; perhaps TRBD2 as D (7 bases). This CDR3 has 16 residues. The V and J ends lost 4 bases and 8 bases respectively, with 22 bases between them. CDR1 is LGHNA and CDR2 is YSLEER in the germline V gene. CDR3 in DNA: TGCGCCAGCAGCCGGACCCGGGGGCGGGAGCGGTTTACGCAGTATTTT. The encoded protein is CASSRTRGRERFTQYF.

This chain joins TRBV30 and TRBJ1-1; D gene unclear. Germline V lookup: CDR1 GTSNPN, CDR2 SVGIG (reference sequence). The length of the CDR3 is 11 residues. V lost 0 bases and J lost 7, with 6 bases in between. The chain's CDR3 is CAWSVAGEAFF. The CDR3 DNA reads as TGTGCCTGGAGTGTAGCTGGTGAAGCTTTCTTT.

This chain uses TRBV10-3 with TRBJ1-5; 8 nucleotides agree with TRBD1. The CDR3 spans 16 residues. Germline values: CDR1 ENHRY, CDR2 SYGVKD. V was clipped by 3 bases and J by 6 bases; unmatched bases: 10. The CDR3 sequence is CAISDPDRERGQPQHF. DNA for the CDR3: TGTGCCATCAGTGACCCGGACAGGGAGAGGGGTCAGCCCCAGCATTTT.

About this clone: Additional DNA sequences in this sample encode the identical CDR3. V is TRBV2 and J is TRBJ1-5; the D is unclear. The CDR3 has 13 residues. Trimming removed 7 bases from V and 0 bases from J, with 7 bases in between. Germline V gene sequence: CDR1 SNHLY, CDR2 FYNNEI. CDR3 amino acids: CASKGYSNQPQHF. Written as DNA, the CDR3 is TGTGCCAGCAAAGGGTATAGCAATCAGCCCCAGCATTTT.